Listed below are T cell receptor beta chains from one sample, sequenced in a study of blood T cells in healthy people across ages. MiXCR was run by TCRdb on the 5' RACE reads, yielding one entry per CDR3 protein. The top ten hold 28% of the sample, which has 650,000 to 900,000 distinct CDR3 sequences, 55% to 65% seen once. The material sequenced was blood. These receptors originate from a man aged 25-40 years in good health. Both conserved end residues are trimmed from each CDR3.

v_call,j_call,cdr3_aa
TRBV12-3/TRBV12-4,TRBJ2-3,ASQGAGVDTQY
TRBV4-3,TRBJ2-3,ASSPIAGGQGTDTQY
TRBV5-1,TRBJ2-4,ASSSSGGREQY
TRBV12-3/TRBV12-4,TRBJ2-1,ASSFQAGGVNEQF
TRBV28,TRBJ1-1,ASSSDHTGVGTEAF
TRBV20-1,TRBJ1-2,SARVGQGALGYT
TRBV20-1,TRBJ2-1,SAKQDLTYNEQF
TRBV4-3,TRBJ1-1,ASSQDWGYWSEAF
TRBV15,TRBJ2-7,ATSRSPQGPAY
TRBV29-1,TRBJ2-7,SGAGGSAYYEQY
TRBV2,TRBJ2-1,ASSVRGTSGVNEQF
TRBV4-3,TRBJ2-1,ASSQAGHSEQF
TRBV27,TRBJ2-2,ASSVTTNTGELF
TRBV9,TRBJ1-2,ASSPPGVGYT
TRBV29-1,TRBJ2-4,SVTRGGPGEQY
TRBV7-8,TRBJ1-1,ASSVGYTGGVTEAF
TRBV12-3/TRBV12-4,TRBJ1-2,ASTPGEGSNYGYT